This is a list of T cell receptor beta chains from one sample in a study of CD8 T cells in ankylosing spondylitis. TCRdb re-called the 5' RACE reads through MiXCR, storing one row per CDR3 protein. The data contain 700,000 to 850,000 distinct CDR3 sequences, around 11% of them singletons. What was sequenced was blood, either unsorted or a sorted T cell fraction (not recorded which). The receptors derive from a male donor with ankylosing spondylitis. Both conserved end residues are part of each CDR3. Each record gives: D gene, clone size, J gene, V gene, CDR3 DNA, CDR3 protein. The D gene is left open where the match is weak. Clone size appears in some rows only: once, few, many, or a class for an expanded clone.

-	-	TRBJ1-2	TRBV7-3	TGTGCCAGCAGCTTAAGCCCCCGGGCAGGGCGGGTAGATGGCTACACCTTC	CASSLSPRAGRVDGYTF
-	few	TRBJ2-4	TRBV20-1	TGCAGTGTTAGGGGGGACTACAGGTCTCAAAACATTCAGTACTTC	CSVRGDYRSQNIQYF
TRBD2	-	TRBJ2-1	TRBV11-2	TGTGCCAGCAGCCTCGGACTAGGTCGGCAGTTCTTC	CASSLGLGRQFF
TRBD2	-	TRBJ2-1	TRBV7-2	TGTGCCAGCAGCCCGGGACTAGCTGCGACCTACAATGAGCAGTTCTTC	CASSPGLAATYNEQFF
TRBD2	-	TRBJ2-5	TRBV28	TGTGCCAAACGCAGCGGGGGGGCCGGAAAAGAGACCCAGTACTTC	CAKRSGGAGKETQYF
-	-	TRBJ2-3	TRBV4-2	TGTGCCAGCAGCCAAGGCCAGCGAACTAGCACAGATACGCAGTATTTT	CASSQGQRTSTDTQYF
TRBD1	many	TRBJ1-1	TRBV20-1	TGCAGTGCTGGGGACAGCTTGAACACTGAAGCTTTCTTT	CSAGDSLNTEAFF
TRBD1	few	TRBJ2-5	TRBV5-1	TGCGCCAGCAGCTCCTCCGGGACAGGGGAAGAGACCCAGTACTTC	CASSSSGTGEETQYF
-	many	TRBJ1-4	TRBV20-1	TGCAGTACCTTGGATCCCGCAACTAATGAAAAACTGTTTTTT	CSTLDPATNEKLFF
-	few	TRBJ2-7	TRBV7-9	TGTGCCAGCAGACCGGACGCGTGGGTCTACGAGCAGTACTTC	CASRPDAWVYEQYF
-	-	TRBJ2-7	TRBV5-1	TGCGCCAGCAGCAAGGGGTGGCGGGATTCCTACGAGCAGTACTTC	CASSKGWRDSYEQYF
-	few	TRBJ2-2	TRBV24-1	TGTGCCACCAGTGATGCCCGGGGGCGGAACACCGGGGAGCTGTTTTTT	CATSDARGRNTGELFF
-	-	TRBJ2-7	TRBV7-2	TGTGCCAGCAGCTTGTCCGGGGCGCCAGAGAACGAGCAGTACTTC	CASSLSGAPENEQYF
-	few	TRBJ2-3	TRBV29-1	TGCAGCACCGAGGAGCGAGATACGCAGTATTTT	CSTEERDTQYF
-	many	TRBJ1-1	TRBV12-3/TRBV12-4	TGTGCCAGCAGCCACGTATCAGAAGCTTTCTTT	CASSHVSEAFF
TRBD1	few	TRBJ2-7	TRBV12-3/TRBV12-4	TGTGCCAGCAGTTTCTGGGACAGGGCTCACGAGCAGTACTTC	CASSFWDRAHEQYF
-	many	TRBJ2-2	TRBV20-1	TGCAGTGCTAGAGATCTGGGGGGGAACACCGGGGAGCTGTTTTTT	CSARDLGGNTGELFF
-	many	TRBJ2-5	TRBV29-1	TGCAGCGTTGTGGGGGGCGCGGAGACCCAGTACTTC	CSVVGGAETQYF
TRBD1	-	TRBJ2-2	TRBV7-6	TGTGCCAGCAGCTTAGAGTTGAGACAGGGCATCAAAATTGGGGAGCTGTTTTTT	CASSLELRQGIKIGELFF
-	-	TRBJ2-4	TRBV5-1	TGCGCCAGCAGCGACCAAAAAGGGATTCAGTACTTC	CASSDQKGIQYF
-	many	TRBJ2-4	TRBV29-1	TGCAGCGTTCTTGGAAGTCCGTGGAACATTCAGTACTTC	CSVLGSPWNIQYF
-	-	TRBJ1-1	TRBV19	TGTGCCAGTAGTACGTCAGGGACGGTGAACACTGAAGCTTTCTTT	CASSTSGTVNTEAFF
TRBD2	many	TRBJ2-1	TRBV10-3	TGTGCCATCAGGCAACTAGCGGGGACTTACAATGAGCAGTTCTTC	CAIRQLAGTYNEQFF
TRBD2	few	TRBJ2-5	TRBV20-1	TGCAGTGCTAGAGCACTAGCGGGGGACCAAGAGACCCAGTACTTC	CSARALAGDQETQYF
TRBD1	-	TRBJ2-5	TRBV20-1	TGCAGTGCTCTTACAGGGGGACAAGAGACCCAGTACTTC	CSALTGGQETQYF
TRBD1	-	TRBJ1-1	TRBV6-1	TGTGCCAGCAGTGCCACCGGACAGGGATGGCTTGACACTGAAGCTTTCTTT	CASSATGQGWLDTEAFF
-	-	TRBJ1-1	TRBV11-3	TGTGCCAGCAGCCACGCCGGGGCTGAAGCTTTCTTT	CASSHAGAEAFF
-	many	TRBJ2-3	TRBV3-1	TGTGCCAGCAGCCACATCACAGATACGCAGTATTTT	CASSHITDTQYF
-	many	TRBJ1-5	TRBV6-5	TGTGCCAGCAGTTATCAGGGGTTGAGCAATCAGCCCCAGCATTTT	CASSYQGLSNQPQHF
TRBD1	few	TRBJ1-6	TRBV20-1	TGCAGTGCCCCCGAGTCGACAGGGAATTCACCCCTCCACTTT	CSAPESTGNSPLHF
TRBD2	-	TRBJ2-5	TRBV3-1	TGTGCCAGCAGCCAATTACTAGCGGGCCAAGAGACCCAGTACTTC	CASSQLLAGQETQYF
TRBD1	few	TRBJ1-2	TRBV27	TGTGCCAGCAAACTTACCCAGGGGGCAACTGGCTACACCTTC	CASKLTQGATGYTF
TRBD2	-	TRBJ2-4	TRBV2	TGTGCCAGCAGTGGTAATAGCGGGAACATTCAGTACTTC	CASSGNSGNIQYF
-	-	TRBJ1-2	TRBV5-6	TGTGCCAGCAGCCCAGTGTGGGACCTAACCAACTATGGCTACACCTTC	CASSPVWDLTNYGYTF
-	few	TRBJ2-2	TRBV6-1	TGTGCCAGCAGTGAACTTGCGGCTAGACCTTTCGCGAACACCGGGGAGCTGTTTTTT	CASSELAARPFANTGELFF
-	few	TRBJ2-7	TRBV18	TGTGCCAGCTCACTCCAGGGTGTACCCTACGAGCAGTACTTC	CASSLQGVPYEQYF
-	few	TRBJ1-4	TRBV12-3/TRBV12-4	TGTGCCAGCAGACCCGGACTCGTGGAAAAACTGTTTTTT	CASRPGLVEKLFF
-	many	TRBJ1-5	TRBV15	TGTGCCACCAGCACCGGGACGGCCTCCGGGAATCAGCCCCAGCATTTT	CATSTGTASGNQPQHF
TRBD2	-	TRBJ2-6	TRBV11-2	TGTGCCAGCAGCCCGCTTGGGACTAGTTTTTCGGGGGCCAACGTCCTGACTTTC	CASSPLGTSFSGANVLTF
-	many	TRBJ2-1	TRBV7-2	TGTGCCAGCAGCTCAGGTCCTAACAATGAGCAGTTCTTC	CASSSGPNNEQFF
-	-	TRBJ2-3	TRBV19	TGTGCCAGTAGACAGTCCGGGGATACGCAGTATTTT	CASRQSGDTQYF
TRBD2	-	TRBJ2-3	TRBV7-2	TGTGCCAGCAGCACCCGGGAGGCAGATACGCAGTATTTT	CASSTREADTQYF
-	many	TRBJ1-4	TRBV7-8	TGTGCCAGCAGCTTATCCTACGAAAAACTGTTTTTT	CASSLSYEKLFF
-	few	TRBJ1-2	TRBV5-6	TGTGCCAGCAGCTTGCTTACTGGCGGCTACACCTTC	CASSLLTGGYTF
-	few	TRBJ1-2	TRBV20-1	TGCAGTGCCCCCGAATTCGGCTATGGCTACACCTTC	CSAPEFGYGYTF
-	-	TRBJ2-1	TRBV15	TGTGCCACCAGCTACAGGGCAGGGCCAGAATCCTACAATGAGCAGTTCTTC	CATSYRAGPESYNEQFF
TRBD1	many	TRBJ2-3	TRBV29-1	TGCAGCGTTGATAAACAGGGGGCCACAGATACGCAGTATTTT	CSVDKQGATDTQYF
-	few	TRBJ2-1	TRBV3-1	TGTGCCAGCAGCCAAGATTCGACTCTTTACCCTTGGTTCTTC	CASSQDSTLYPWFF
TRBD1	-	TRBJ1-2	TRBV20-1	TGCAGTGCTAGAGATCGACAGGGGGTTGGCTACACCTTC	CSARDRQGVGYTF
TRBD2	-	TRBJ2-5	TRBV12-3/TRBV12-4	TGTGCCAGCAGTCCCGGAGGGCCTGATCCGACTAGCTGGGTTGGGGAGACCCAGTACTTC	CASSPGGPDPTSWVGETQYF